This T cell receptor beta chain derives from a study of cytomegalovirus exposure and HLA in healthy donors. On the study more broadly: From HLA-typed donors, an early data release held tens of millions of unique TCRs. Whole-study findings and limits: Per a prior analysis, the majority of TCR beta V segments were productive roughly 90% or roughly 30% of the time. After further analysis at a later stage, 16,951 TCR beta sequences were associated with HLA alleles at 0.05 false discovery rate.

On this clone: Its antigen is unidentified.

PCR involved 60 Vbeta and 13 Jbeta primers. Clones were sequenced by immunoSEQ multiplex PCR, and TCRdb holds only the in-frame ones, with some missing. Among fewer than 200,000 clones listed, less than 85% were seen once. Donors were ostensibly healthy at sampling, although undocumented immune exposures were probable. Sequences were obtained from PBMCs. The sequence was collected from a male donor in good health and CMV-seronegative.

The CDR3 DNA reads as TGCGCCAGCAGCCGGCGGGGGGACCCCACAGATACGCAGTATTTT. Protein sequence: CASSRRGDPTDTQYF. This sequence joins TRBV5-1 and TRBJ2-3; 8 positions agree with TRBD2. Germline assignment: CDR1 SGHRS and CDR2 YFSETQ. This CDR3 has 15 amino acids. V lost 4 bases, J lost 2 bases, and 6 bases stayed unmatched. Supplemented by reference TRBV5-1 and TRBJ2-3, the full variable domain reads KAGVTQTPRYLIKTRGQQVTLSCSPISGHRSVSWYQQTPGQGLQFLFEYFSETQRNKGNFPGRFSGRQFSNSRSEMNVSTLELGDSALYLCASSRRGDPTDTQYFGPGTRLTVL.